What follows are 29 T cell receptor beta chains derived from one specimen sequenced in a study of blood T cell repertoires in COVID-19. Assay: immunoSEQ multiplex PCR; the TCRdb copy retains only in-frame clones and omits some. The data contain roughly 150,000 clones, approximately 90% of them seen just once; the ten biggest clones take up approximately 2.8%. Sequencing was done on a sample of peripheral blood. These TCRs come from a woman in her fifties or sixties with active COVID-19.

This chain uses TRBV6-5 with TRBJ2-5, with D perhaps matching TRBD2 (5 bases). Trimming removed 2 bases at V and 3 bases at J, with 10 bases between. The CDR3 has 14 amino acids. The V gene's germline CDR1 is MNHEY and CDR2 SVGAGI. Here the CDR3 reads CASSYAWGEETQYF. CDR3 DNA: TGTGCCAGCAGTTACGCCTGGGGAGAAGAGACCCAGTACTTC.

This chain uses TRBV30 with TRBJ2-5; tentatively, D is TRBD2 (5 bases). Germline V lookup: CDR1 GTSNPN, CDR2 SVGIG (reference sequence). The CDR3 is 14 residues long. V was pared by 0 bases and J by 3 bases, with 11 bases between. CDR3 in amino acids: CAWSVGLAKETQYF. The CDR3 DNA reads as TGTGCCTGGAGTGTAGGGTTAGCGAAAGAGACCCAGTACTTC.

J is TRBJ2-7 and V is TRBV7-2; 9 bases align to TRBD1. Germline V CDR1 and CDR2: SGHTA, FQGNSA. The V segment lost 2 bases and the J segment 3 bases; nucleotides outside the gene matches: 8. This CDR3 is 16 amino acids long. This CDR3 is CASSLLQGAGDYEQYF. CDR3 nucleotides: TGTGCCAGCAGCTTACTACAGGGGGCTGGAGACTACGAGCAGTACTTC.

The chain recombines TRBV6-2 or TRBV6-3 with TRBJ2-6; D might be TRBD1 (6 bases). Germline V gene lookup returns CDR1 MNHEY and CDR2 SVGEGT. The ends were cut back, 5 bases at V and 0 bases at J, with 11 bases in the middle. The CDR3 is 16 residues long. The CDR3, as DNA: TGTGCCAGCAGTCGGAACAGGGCCTCTGGGGCCAACGTCCTGACTTTC. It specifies CASSRNRASGANVLTF.

This chain's CDR3 is CASSFRDRVSPEAFF. In DNA form, the CDR3 reads TGTGCCAGCAGCTTTCGGGACAGGGTATCCCCTGAAGCTTTCTTT. This chain uses TRBV5-4 with TRBJ1-1, with 9 nucleotides matching TRBD1. V lost 2 bases to trimming and J lost 6 bases; unmatched junction nucleotides: 8. Germline CDR1 and CDR2: SGHNT and YYREEE (reference sequence). CDR3 length equals 15 residues.

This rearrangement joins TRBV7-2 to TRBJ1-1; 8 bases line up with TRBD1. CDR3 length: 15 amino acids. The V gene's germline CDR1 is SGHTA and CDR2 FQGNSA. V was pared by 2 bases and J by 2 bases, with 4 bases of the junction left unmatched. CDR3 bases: TGTGCCAGCAGCTTATCGGGACAGGAAAACACTGAAGCTTTCTTT. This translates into CASSLSGQENTEAFF.

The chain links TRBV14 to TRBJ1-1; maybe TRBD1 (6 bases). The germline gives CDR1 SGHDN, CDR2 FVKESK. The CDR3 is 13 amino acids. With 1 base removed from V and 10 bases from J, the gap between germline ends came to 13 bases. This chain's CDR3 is CASSQVNRVGAFF. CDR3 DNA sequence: TGTGCCAGCAGCCAAGTTAACAGGGTAGGAGCTTTCTTT.

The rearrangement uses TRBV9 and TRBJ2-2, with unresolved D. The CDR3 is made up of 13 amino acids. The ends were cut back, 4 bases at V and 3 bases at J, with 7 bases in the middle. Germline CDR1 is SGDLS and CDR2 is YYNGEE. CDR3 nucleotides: TGTGCCAGCAGCTTGGAGTACACCGGGGAGCTGTTTTTT. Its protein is CASSLEYTGELFF.

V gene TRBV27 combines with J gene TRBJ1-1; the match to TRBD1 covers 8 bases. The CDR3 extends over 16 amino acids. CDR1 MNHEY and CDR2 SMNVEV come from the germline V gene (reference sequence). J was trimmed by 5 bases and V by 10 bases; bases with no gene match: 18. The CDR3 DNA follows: TGTGCCAACGCACCCACCCCGGACAGGGTAGATACTGAAGCTTTCTTT. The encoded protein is CANAPTPDRVDTEAFF.

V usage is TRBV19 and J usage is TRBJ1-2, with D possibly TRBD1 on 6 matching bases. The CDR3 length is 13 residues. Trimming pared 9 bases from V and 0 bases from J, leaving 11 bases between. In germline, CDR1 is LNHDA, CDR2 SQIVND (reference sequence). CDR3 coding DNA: TGTGCCAGCGGACAGTCCCCTAACTATGGCTACACCTTC. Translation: CASGQSPNYGYTF.

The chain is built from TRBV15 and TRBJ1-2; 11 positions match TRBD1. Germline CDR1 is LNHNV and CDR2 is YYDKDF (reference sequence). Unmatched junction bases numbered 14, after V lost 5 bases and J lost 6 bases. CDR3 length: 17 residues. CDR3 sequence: CATSPPRWRDRGDGYTF. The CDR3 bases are TGTGCCACCAGCCCCCCAAGGTGGAGGGACAGGGGGGATGGCTACACCTTC.

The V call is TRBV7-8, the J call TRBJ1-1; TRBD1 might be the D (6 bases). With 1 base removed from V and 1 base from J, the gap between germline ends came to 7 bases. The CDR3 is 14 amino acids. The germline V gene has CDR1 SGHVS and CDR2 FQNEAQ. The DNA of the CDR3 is TGTGCCAGCAGCTTAGGGACAGCGAACACTGAAGCTTTCTTT. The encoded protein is CASSLGTANTEAFF.

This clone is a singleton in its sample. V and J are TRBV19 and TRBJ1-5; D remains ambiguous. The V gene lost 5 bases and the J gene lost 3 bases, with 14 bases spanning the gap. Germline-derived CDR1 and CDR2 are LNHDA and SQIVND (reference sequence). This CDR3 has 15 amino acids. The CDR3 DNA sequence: TGTGCCAGTAGTCCGCGGAGTCTCATCAATCAGCCCCAGCATTTT. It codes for CASSPRSLINQPQHF.

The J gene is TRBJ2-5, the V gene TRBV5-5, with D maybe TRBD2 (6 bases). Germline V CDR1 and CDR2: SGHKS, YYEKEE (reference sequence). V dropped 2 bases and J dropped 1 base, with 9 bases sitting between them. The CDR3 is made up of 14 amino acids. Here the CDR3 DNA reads TGTGCCAGCAGCTTCGGGACTCTCCAAGAGACCCAGTACTTC. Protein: CASSFGTLQETQYF.

The CDR3 DNA reads as TGTGCCAGCACCCGGACAGCGAATAATTCACCCCTCCACTTT. It is translated as CASTRTANNSPLHF. The gene calls are TRBV2 and TRBJ1-6, with D maybe TRBD1 (6 bases). Germline assignment: CDR1 SNHLY and CDR2 FYNNEI. CDR3 size: 14 residues. The V gene lost 7 bases and the J gene lost 5 bases, with 12 bases spanning the gap.

The CDR3: CASSPTGGRSDEQYF. CDR3 in DNA: TGTGCCAGCAGTCCAACAGGGGGTCGTTCGGACGAGCAGTACTTC. The chain recombines TRBV28 with TRBJ2-7; 8 bases are a match to TRBD1. The germline gives CDR1 MDHEN, CDR2 SYDVKM. V shed 5 bases and J 5 bases; nucleotides not matched to a gene: 11. This CDR3 is 15 amino acids long.

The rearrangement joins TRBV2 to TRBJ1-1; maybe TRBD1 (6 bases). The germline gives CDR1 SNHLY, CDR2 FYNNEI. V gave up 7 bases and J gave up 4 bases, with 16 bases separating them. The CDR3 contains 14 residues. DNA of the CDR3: TGTGCCAGCACAGATTTTACAGGGAGCACTGAAGCTTTCTTT. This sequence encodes CASTDFTGSTEAFF.

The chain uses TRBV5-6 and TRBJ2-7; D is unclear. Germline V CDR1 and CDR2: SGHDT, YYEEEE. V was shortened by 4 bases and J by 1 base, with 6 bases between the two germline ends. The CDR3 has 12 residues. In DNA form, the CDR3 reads TGTGCCAGCAGCCTCCGTTCCTACGAGCAGTACTTC. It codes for CASSLRSYEQYF. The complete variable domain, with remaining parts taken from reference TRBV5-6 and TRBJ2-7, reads DAGVTQSPTHLIKTRGQQVTLRCSPKSGHDTVSWYQQALGQGPQFIFQYYEEEERQRGNFPDRFSGHQFPNYSSELNVNALLLGDSALYLCASSLRSYEQYFGPGTRLTVT.

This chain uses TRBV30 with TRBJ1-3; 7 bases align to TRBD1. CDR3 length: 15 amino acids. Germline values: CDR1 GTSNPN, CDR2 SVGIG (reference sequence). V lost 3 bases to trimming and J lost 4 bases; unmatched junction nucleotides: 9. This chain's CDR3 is CAWSEGQTYGNTIYF. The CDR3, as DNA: TGTGCCTGGAGCGAGGGACAGACGTACGGAAACACCATATATTTT.

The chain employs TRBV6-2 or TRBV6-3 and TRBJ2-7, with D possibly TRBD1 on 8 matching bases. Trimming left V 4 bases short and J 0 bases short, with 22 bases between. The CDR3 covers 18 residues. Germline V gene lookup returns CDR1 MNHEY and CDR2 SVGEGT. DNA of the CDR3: TGTGCCAGCAGTTTCCCCCCACAGGGGGGGAAAAGCTCCTACGAGCAGTACTTC. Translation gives CASSFPPQGGKSSYEQYF.

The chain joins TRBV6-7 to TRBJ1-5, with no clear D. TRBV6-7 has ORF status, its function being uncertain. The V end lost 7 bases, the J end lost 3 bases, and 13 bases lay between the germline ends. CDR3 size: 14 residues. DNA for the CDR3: TGTGCCAGCACCTCAGGACTTTTCAATCAGCCCCAGCATTTT. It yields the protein CASTSGLFNQPQHF.

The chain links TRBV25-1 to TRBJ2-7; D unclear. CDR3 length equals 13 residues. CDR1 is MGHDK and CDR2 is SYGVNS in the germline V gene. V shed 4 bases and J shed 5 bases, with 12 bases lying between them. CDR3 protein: CASSATAINEQYF. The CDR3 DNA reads TGTGCCAGCAGTGCAACAGCCATCAACGAGCAGTACTTC.

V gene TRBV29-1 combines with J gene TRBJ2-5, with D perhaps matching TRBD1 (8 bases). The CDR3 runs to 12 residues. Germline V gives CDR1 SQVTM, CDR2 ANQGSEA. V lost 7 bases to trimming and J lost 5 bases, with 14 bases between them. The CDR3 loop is CSGLQGGETQYF. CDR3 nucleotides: TGCAGCGGGCTACAGGGGGGGGAGACCCAGTACTTC.

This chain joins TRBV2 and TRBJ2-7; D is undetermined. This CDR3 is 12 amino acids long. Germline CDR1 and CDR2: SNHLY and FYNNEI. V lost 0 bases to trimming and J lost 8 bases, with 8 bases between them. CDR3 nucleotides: TGTGCCAGCAGTGAAGCGCGATTGCAGCAGTACTTC. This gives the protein CASSEARLQQYF. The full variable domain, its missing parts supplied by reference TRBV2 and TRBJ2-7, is EPEVTQTPSHQVTQMGQEVILRCVPISNHLYFYWYRQILGQKVEFLVSFYNNEISEKSEIFDDQFSVERPDGSNFTLKIRSTKLEDSAMYFCASSEARLQQYFGPGTRLTVT.

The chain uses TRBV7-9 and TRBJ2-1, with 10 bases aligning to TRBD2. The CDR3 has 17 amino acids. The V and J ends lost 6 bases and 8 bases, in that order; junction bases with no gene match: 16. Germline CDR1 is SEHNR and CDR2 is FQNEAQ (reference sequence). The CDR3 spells CASSVSGLANFAYEQFF. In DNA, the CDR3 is TGTGCCAGCAGTGTATCGGGACTAGCGAATTTCGCGTATGAGCAGTTCTTC.

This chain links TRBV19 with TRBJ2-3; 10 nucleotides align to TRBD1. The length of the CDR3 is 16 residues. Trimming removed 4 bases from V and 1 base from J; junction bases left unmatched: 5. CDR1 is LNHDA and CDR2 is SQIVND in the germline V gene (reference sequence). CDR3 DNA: TGTGCCAGTAGTAGAAGCGGGACAGGGGGCACAGATACGCAGTATTTT. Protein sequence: CASSRSGTGGTDTQYF.

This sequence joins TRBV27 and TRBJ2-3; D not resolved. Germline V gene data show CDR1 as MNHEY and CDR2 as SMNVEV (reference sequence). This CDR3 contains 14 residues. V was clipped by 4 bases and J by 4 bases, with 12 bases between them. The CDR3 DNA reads TGTGCCAGCAGTTCCGTAGTCGAGGCAGATACGCAGTATTTT. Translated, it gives CASSSVVEADTQYF.

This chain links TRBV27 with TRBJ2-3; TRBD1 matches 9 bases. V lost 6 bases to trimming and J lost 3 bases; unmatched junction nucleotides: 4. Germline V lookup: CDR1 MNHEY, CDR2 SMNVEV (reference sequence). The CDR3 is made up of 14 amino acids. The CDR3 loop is CASRDRGITDTQYF. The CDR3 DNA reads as TGTGCCAGCAGGGACAGGGGTATAACAGATACGCAGTATTTT.

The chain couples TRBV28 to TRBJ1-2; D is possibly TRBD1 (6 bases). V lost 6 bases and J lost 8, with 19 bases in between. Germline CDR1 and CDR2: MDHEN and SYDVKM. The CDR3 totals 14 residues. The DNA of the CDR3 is TGTGCCAGCAGGATACAGGGAATTGGGGTAGGCTACACCTTC. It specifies CASRIQGIGVGYTF.